The 12 T cell receptor beta chains given below trace back to one sample, sequenced in a study of beta chain features in type 1 diabetes. Isolated RNA was reverse transcribed in full, so expressed TCRB transcripts were sequenced. Only in-frame clones appear in the TCRdb table, and some are missing; sequencing was by immunoSEQ multiplex PCR. The data show about 150,000 clones, 48% seen once. The material sequenced was Tregs from blood. These receptors were obtained from a young man in good health.

The genes are TRBV4-3 and TRBJ1-2; 9 bases align to TRBD1. The CDR3 consists of 18 residues. CDR1 is LGHNA, CDR2 YSLEER, per germline. The junction had 12 bases not matched to a gene; V was cut back by 0 bases and J by 4 bases. The CDR3 nucleotides read TGCGCCAGCAGCCAAGAACCGGGACAGGGTAAAGCAGGCTATGGCTACACCTTC. Its translation is CASSQEPGQGKAGYGYTF.

The chain recombines TRBV27 with TRBJ2-3; D is uncertain. The CDR3 extends over 15 amino acids. Germline CDR1 MNHEY, CDR2 SMNVEV (reference sequence). V was clipped by 3 bases and J by 1 base, with 11 bases between them. The CDR3 sequence is CASSFLTAGTDTQYF. DNA of the CDR3: TGTGCCAGCAGTTTCTTGACCGCGGGCACAGATACGCAGTATTTT.

The chain has TRBV29-1 and TRBJ2-2; D uncertain. V was clipped by 7 bases and J by 4 bases, with 22 bases between them. The CDR3 consists of 16 residues. CDR1 SQVTM and CDR2 ANQGSEA come from the germline V gene. The DNA of the CDR3 is TGCAGCGCTACTTCCCTGGGCCCAGGAAGCACCGGGGAGCTGTTTTTT. Translated, it gives CSATSLGPGSTGELFF.

The genes are TRBV7-3 and TRBJ2-3; 7 nucleotides line up with TRBD2. Germline V lookup: CDR1 SGHTA, CDR2 FQGTGA. Losses at the gene ends were 1 base for V and 8 bases for J; bases not matched to a gene: 6. This CDR3 spans 14 amino acids. In DNA form, the CDR3 reads TGTGCCAGCAGCTTAAATGGCCAGCGGGGTACGCAGTATTTT. Protein: CASSLNGQRGTQYF. Drawing the rest from reference TRBV7-3 and TRBJ2-3, the complete variable domain is GAGVSQTPSNKVTEKGKYVELRCDPISGHTALYWYRQSLGQGPEFLIYFQGTGAADDSGLPNDRFFAVRPEGSVSTLKIQRTERGDSAVYLCASSLNGQRGTQYFGPGTRLTVL.

The V call is TRBV30, the J call TRBJ2-2, with D possibly TRBD2 on 5 matching bases. V shed 2 bases and J shed 5 bases, with 6 bases lying between them. Per germline, CDR1 GTSNPN and CDR2 SVGIG (reference sequence). This CDR3 is 12 amino acids long. The chain's CDR3 is CAWSPGTGELFF. The CDR3 nucleotides are TGTGCCTGGAGTCCGGGAACCGGGGAGCTGTTTTTT.

V usage is TRBV19 and J usage is TRBJ2-5; 7 nucleotides agree with TRBD1. The end of the DNA aligns better with TRBJ2-7, so the J call may be wrong. CDR3 length equals 15 residues. The germline gives CDR1 LNHDA, CDR2 SQIVND (reference sequence). DNA for the CDR3: TGTGCCAGTAGTAACCACGTGGACAGGCACTACGAGCAGTACTTC. It is translated as CASSNHVDRHYEQYF.

This clone was seen only a few times. This chain links TRBV7-9 with TRBJ1-1, with D maybe TRBD1 (6 bases). This CDR3 region has 14 residues. Trimming stripped 6 bases from V and 0 bases from J, with 11 bases between. The germline V gene encodes CDR1 SEHNR and CDR2 FQNEAQ (reference sequence). CDR3 DNA sequence: TGTGCCAGCAGATTCGGGACATTGAACACTGAAGCTTTCTTT. This translates into CASRFGTLNTEAFF. The full variable domain, with the rest looked up from reference TRBV7-9 and TRBJ1-1, is DTGVSQNPRHKITKRGQNVTFRCDPISEHNRLYWYRQTLGQGPEFLTYFQNEAQLEKSRLLSDRFSAERPKGSFSTLEIQRTEQGDSAMYLCASRFGTLNTEAFFGQGTRLTVV.

This clone occurred once. The chain recombines TRBV10-3 with TRBJ2-5, with 9 bases lining up with TRBD1. CDR1 ENHRY and CDR2 SYGVKD come from the germline V gene. The CDR3 runs 13 residues. V dropped 6 bases and J dropped 4; count of bases not matched to a gene: 3. In nucleotides, the CDR3 is TGTGCCATCAGGGAACAGGGGGCAGAGACCCAGTACTTC. Encoded protein: CAIREQGAETQYF.

CDR3 sequence reads: CASSTNSDTQYF. The CDR3 DNA is TGTGCCAGCAGCACGAACTCCGATACGCAGTATTTT. V gene TRBV6-5 combines with J gene TRBJ2-3; D remains unclear. CDR1 is MNHEY, CDR2 SVGAGI, per germline. This CDR3 contains 12 residues. V lost 6 bases and J lost 6, with 10 bases in between.

This clone came up a few times. V is TRBV7-2 and J is TRBJ2-5; 9 bases fit TRBD2. This CDR3 spans 15 amino acids. CDR1 and CDR2 from the germline V gene are SGHTA and FQGNSA. V was clipped by 4 bases and J by 5 bases; unmatched bases: 8. This chain's CDR3 is CASSSSGLATETQYF. CDR3 bases: TGTGCCAGCAGCTCCTCCGGACTAGCGACGGAGACCCAGTACTTC.

This clone appeared a few times. The chain uses TRBV9 and TRBJ1-6, with 8 bases lining up with TRBD1. The junction had 3 bases not matched to a gene; V was cut back by 4 bases and J by 6 bases. Germline-derived CDR1 and CDR2 are SGDLS and YYNGEE. The CDR3 totals 14 residues. CDR3 residues: CASSPTGGNSPLHF. The CDR3, as DNA: TGTGCCAGCAGCCCCACAGGGGGTAATTCACCCCTCCACTTT.

J is TRBJ2-6 and V is TRBV11-2; 8 bases are shared with TRBD2. CDR1 is SGHAT, CDR2 FQNNGV, per germline. The CDR3 extends over 18 amino acids. Germline trimming cut 6 bases from V and 0 bases from J; bases unmatched to any gene: 10. The CDR3 nucleotides are TGTGCCAGCAGTTGGCGGGGGGAGACCCTCTCTGGGGCCAACGTCCTGACTTTC. As protein: CASSWRGETLSGANVLTF.